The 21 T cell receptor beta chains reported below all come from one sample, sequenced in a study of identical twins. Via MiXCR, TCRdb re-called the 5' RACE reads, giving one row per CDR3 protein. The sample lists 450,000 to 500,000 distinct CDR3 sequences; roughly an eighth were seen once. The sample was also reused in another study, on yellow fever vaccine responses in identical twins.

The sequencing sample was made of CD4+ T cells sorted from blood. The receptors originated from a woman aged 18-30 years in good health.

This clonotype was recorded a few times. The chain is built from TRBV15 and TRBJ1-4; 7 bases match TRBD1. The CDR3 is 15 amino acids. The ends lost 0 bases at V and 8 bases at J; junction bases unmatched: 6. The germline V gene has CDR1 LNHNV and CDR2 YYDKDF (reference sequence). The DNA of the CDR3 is TGTGCCACCAGCAGAGAGGGACAGAGAAGGGAAAAACTGTTTTTT. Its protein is CATSREGQRREKLFF.

The CDR3 DNA reads TGTGCCAGCAGTCCCACGACAGCTATCACTGAAGCTTTCTTT. Translated, it gives CASSPTTAITEAFF. The gene calls are TRBV28 and TRBJ1-1, with D tentatively TRBD1 (5 bases). CDR3 length: 14 residues. Germline V gives CDR1 MDHEN, CDR2 SYDVKM. V dropped 5 bases and J dropped 4 bases, with 14 bases sitting between them.

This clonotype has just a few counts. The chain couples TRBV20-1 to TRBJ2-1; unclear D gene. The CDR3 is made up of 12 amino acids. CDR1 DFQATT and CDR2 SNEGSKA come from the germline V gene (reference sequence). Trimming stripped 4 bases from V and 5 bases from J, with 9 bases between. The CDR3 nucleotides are TGCAGTGCTACGTTTGTCGACAATGAGCAGTTCTTC. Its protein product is CSATFVDNEQFF.

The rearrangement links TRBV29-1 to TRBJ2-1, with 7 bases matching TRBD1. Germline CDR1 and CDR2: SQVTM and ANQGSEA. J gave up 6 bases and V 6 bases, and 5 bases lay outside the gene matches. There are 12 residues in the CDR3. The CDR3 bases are TGCAGCGTCGCCCGGGACAGCAATGAGCAGTTCTTC. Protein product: CSVARDSNEQFF.

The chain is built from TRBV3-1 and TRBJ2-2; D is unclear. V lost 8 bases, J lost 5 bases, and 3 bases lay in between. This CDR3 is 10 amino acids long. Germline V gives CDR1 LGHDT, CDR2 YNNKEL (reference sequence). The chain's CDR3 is CASGTGELFF. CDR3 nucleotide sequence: TGTGCCAGCGGGACCGGGGAGCTGTTTTTT.

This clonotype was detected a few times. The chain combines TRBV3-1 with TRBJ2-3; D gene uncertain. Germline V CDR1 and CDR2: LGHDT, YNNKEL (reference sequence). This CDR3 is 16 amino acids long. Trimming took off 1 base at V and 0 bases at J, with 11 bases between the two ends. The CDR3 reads CASSQARSTSTDTQYF. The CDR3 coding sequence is TGTGCCAGCAGCCAAGCGAGGAGCACTAGCACAGATACGCAGTATTTT.

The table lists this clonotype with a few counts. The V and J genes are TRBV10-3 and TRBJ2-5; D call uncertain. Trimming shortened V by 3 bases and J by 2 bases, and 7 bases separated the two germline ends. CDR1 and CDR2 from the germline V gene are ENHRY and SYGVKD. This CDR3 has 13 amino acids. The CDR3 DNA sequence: TGTGCCATCAGTGATCACAGACAAGAGACCCAGTACTTC. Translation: CAISDHRQETQYF.

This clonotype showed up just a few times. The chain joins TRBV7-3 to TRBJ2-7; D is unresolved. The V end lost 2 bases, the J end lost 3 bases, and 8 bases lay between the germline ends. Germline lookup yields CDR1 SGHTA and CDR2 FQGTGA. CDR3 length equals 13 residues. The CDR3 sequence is CASSLQVGYEQYF. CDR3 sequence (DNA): TGTGCCAGCAGCTTACAGGTGGGCTACGAGCAGTACTTC.

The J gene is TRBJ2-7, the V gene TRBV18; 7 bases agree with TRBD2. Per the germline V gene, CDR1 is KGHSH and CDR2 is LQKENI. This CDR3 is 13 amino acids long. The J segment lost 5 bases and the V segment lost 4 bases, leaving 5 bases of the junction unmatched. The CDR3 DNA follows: TGTGCCAGCTCACGGCGGGGGACGGACGAGCAGTACTTC. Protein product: CASSRRGTDEQYF.

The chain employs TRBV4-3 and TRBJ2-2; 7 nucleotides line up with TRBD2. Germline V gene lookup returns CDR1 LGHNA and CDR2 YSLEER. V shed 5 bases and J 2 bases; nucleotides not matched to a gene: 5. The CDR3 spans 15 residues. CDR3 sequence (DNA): TGCGCCAGCAGCTCGGCTAGCGGAAACACCGGGGAGCTGTTTTTT. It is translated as CASSSASGNTGELFF.

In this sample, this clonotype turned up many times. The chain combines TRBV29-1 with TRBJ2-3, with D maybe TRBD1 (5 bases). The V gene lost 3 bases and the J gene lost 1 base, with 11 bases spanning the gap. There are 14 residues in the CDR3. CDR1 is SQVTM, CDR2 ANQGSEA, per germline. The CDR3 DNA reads TGCAGCGTTGAGTTTCAGGGCGGCACAGATACGCAGTATTTT. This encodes CSVEFQGGTDTQYF.

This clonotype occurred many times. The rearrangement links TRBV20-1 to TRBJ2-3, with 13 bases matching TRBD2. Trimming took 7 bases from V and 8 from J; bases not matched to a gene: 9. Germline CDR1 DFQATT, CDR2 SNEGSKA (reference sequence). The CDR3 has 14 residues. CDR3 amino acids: CSGLWTSGSLTQYF. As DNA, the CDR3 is TGCAGTGGACTCTGGACTAGCGGGAGTCTTACGCAGTATTTT.

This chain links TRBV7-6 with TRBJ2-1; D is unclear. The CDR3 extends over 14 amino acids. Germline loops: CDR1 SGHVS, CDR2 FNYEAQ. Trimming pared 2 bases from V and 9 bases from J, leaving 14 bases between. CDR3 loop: CASSLSGPHSEQFF. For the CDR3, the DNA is TGTGCCAGCAGCTTATCTGGTCCCCACAGTGAGCAGTTCTTC.

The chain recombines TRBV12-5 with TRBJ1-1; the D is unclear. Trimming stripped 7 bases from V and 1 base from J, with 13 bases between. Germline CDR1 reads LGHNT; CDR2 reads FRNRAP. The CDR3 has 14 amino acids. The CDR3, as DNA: TGTGCTAGTGTTTCATCAGGAGGGAACACTGAAGCTTTCTTT. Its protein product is CASVSSGGNTEAFF.

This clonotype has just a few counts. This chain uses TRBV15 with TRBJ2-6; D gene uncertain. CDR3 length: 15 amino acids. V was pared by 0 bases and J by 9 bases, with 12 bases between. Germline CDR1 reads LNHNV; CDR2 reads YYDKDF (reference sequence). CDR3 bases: TGTGCCACCAGCAGAGATCGGCTGGCCCTCAACGTCCTGACTTTC. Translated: CATSRDRLALNVLTF.

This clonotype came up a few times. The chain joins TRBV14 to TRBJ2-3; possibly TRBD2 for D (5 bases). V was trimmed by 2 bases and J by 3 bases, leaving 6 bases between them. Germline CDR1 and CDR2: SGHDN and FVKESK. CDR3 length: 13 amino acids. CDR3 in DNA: TGTGCCAGCAGCCAATGGGAGACAGATACGCAGTATTTT. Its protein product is CASSQWETDTQYF.

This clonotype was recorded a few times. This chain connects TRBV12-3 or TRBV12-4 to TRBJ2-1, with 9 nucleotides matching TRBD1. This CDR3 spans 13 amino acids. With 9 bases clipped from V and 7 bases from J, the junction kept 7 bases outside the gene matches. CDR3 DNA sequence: TGTGCCAGTACCCCGACAGGGGGTAATGAGCAGTTCTTC. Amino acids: CASTPTGGNEQFF.

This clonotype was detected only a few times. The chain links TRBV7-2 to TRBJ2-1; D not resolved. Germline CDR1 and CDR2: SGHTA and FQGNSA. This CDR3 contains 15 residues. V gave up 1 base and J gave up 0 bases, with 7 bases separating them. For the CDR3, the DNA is TGTGCCAGCAGCTTAGAATTTTCCTCCTACAATGAGCAGTTCTTC. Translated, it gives CASSLEFSSYNEQFF.

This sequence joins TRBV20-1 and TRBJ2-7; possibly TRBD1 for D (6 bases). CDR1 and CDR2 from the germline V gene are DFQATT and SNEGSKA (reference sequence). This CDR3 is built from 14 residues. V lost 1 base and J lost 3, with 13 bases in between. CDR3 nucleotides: TGCAGTGCTAGAGGAGGGACAAGATACTACGAGCAGTACTTC. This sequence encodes CSARGGTRYYEQYF.

This CDR3 is CSARPISGLAGREQFF. CDR3 DNA: TGCAGTGCTAGACCCATATCGGGACTAGCAGGTCGGGAGCAGTTCTTC. The chain couples TRBV20-1 to TRBJ2-1; 9 nucleotides line up with TRBD2. Germline V gives CDR1 DFQATT, CDR2 SNEGSKA (reference sequence). The CDR3 extends over 16 amino acids. V shed 2 bases, J shed 10 bases, and the junction held 15 bases outside the gene matches.

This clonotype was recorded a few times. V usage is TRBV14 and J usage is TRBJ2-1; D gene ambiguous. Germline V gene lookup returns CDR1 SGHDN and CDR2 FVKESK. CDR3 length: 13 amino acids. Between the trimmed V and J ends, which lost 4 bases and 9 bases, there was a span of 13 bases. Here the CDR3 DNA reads TGTGCCAGCAGCCCCCACCTCAATTTTGAGCAGTTCTTC. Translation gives CASSPHLNFEQFF.